There are a few counts of the clone carrying this T cell receptor beta chain. The antigen is undetermined. These data belong to a study of T cells in Graves' hyperthyroidism and ophthalmopathy. Findings of the study overall: Peripheral blood also featured most of the thyroid clonotypes expanded above 0.001.

RNA transcripts served as the template for amplifying TCR beta CDR3 regions. A set of HTBI primers served as the primers for a first-round RT-PCR of the TCR CDR3. Each CDR3 protein gets one entry after TCRdb re-called the multiplex PCR reads with MiXCR. The repertoire has approximately 720,000 distinct CDR3 sequences, under 20% of them found once; the top ten carry 16%. Uncontrolled infection, other autoimmune disease, pregnancy or lactation led to exclusion. The diagnostic basis comprised clinical symptoms, serum thyroxine and TRAb, thyroid ultrasound and orbital computed tomography. CDR3 length: 11 amino acids. V was shortened by 7 bases and J by 3 bases, with 6 bases between the two germline ends. Per germline, CDR1 MRHNA and CDR2 SNTAGT.

The sample was blood. The clonotype comes from a woman aged 50 to 60 with Graves' hyperthyroidism that later progressed to Graves' ophthalmopathy. The chain uses TRBV6-4 and TRBJ1-2, with D unresolved. Written as DNA, the CDR3 is TGTGCCAGCAAGGACGACTATGGCTACACCTTC. It yields the protein CASKDDYGYTF.